The next 29 T cell receptor beta chains were all read from a single sample in a study of CD8+ T cells in alopecia areata. Investigators isolated RNA and reverse transcribed it into cDNA to act as the sequencing template. Repertoires were generated with immunoSEQ multiplex PCR, while TCRdb's copy carries only in-frame clones and drops some. In the table there are about 120,000 clones, about 50% of which are singletons. As to treatment: oral pan-JAK inhibitor, 5-10 mg twice daily. Source: CD4+ T cells sorted from blood, taken at week 4, from a patient treated with tofacitinib. The source is a human donor with alopecia areata.

The CDR3 nucleotides are TGTGCCATCAGCAGACTACAGGGGAGGGGCGAGCAGTACTTC. It encodes CAISRLQGRGEQYF. V gene TRBV10-3 combines with J gene TRBJ2-7, with D tentatively TRBD1 or TRBD2 (7 bases each). Germline-derived CDR1 and CDR2 are ENHRY and SYGVKD. Trimming took 6 bases from V and 6 from J, leaving 18 bases between them. This CDR3 comprises 14 residues.

The chain carries TRBV6-5 and TRBJ1-5; no definite D call. From germline, CDR1 is MNHEY and CDR2 SVGAGI. V was cut by 2 bases and J by 4 bases, with 15 bases left in between. This CDR3 has 16 residues. This CDR3 reads CASSYLPFPPNQPQHF. CDR3 nucleotide sequence: TGTGCCAGCAGTTACCTCCCCTTCCCGCCTAATCAGCCCCAGCATTTT.

The gene calls are TRBV29-1 and TRBJ1-1; possibly TRBD1 for D (6 bases). The CDR3 has 12 amino acids. The germline gives CDR1 SQVTM, CDR2 ANQGSEA. V was shortened by 7 bases and J by 8 bases, with 17 bases between the two germline ends. The CDR3 sequence is CSGGGGPSEAFF. The CDR3 coding sequence is TGCAGCGGAGGGGGAGGACCGTCGGAAGCTTTCTTT.

The chain is built from TRBV5-1 and TRBJ2-2; 13 nucleotides align to TRBD2. CDR3 length: 17 residues. Germline V gene lookup returns CDR1 SGHRS and CDR2 YFSETQ. The V segment lost 2 bases and the J segment 0 bases; nucleotides outside the gene matches: 1. The CDR3 DNA reads as TGCGCCAGCAGCTTACTAGCGGGAGGGCCGAACACCGGGGAGCTGTTTTTT. Amino acid sequence: CASSLLAGGPNTGELFF.

This clone was counted between two and nine times. The chain carries TRBV29-1 and TRBJ2-7; D might be TRBD1 (5 bases). Germline assignment: CDR1 SQVTM and CDR2 ANQGSEA. CDR3 length: 12 residues. With 7 bases removed from V and 3 bases from J, the gap between germline ends came to 13 bases. CDR3 residues: CSARGLFYEQYF. The DNA for the CDR3 is TGCAGCGCTAGGGGATTGTTCTACGAGCAGTACTTC.

The J gene is TRBJ1-3, the V gene TRBV6-5; no firm D call. Trimming took off 2 bases at V and 4 bases at J, with 12 bases between the two ends. This CDR3 is 15 amino acids long. CDR1 and CDR2 (germline): MNHEY, SVGAGI. The CDR3: CASSYNEAEGNTIYF. The CDR3 nucleotides read TGTGCCAGCAGTTACAATGAAGCAGAAGGAAACACCATATATTTT.

This chain uses TRBV2 with TRBJ1-2; 7 positions agree with TRBD1. Germline CDR1 SNHLY, CDR2 FYNNEI. The J segment lost 8 bases and the V segment lost 6 bases, leaving 9 bases of the junction unmatched. The CDR3 totals 13 residues. CDR3 bases: TGTGCCAGCAGGGGACAGATCATAGGGGGCTACACCTTC. This encodes CASRGQIIGGYTF.

V gene TRBV4-1 combines with J gene TRBJ1-4; TRBD1 is a possible D gene (5 bases). This CDR3 contains 19 residues. Trimming shortened V by 2 bases and J by 0 bases, and 19 bases separated the two germline ends. CDR1 MGHRA and CDR2 YSYEKL come from the germline V gene. The CDR3 DNA sequence: TGCGCCAGCAGCCAACGTACGGGGCCGGTGAGGTCAACTAATGAAAAACTGTTTTTT. Its protein product is CASSQRTGPVRSTNEKLFF.

The rearrangement joins TRBV15 to TRBJ1-1; D is unclear. Trimming cost V 4 bases and J 1 base, with 10 bases left between them. Looked up from germline, CDR1 is LNHNV and CDR2 is YYDKDF (reference sequence). The CDR3 covers 14 residues. DNA of the CDR3: TGTGCCACCAGCATTACGACGGGGAACACTGAAGCTTTCTTT. This gives the protein CATSITTGNTEAFF.

This chain joins TRBV29-1 and TRBJ1-1; D is perhaps TRBD1 (5 bases). V lost 3 bases and J lost 10, with 15 bases in between. CDR3 length: 12 residues. CDR1 is SQVTM and CDR2 is ANQGSEA in the germline V gene. CDR3 in amino acids: CSVDIAGMVAFF. CDR3 in DNA: TGCAGCGTTGATATAGCAGGGATGGTAGCTTTCTTT. The full variable domain, in which reference TRBV29-1 and TRBJ1-1 provide the parts outside the CDR3, is SAVISQKPSRDICQRGTSLTIQCQVDSQVTMMFWYRQQPGQSLTLIATANQGSEATYESGFVIDKFPISRPNLTFSTLTVSNMSPEDSSIYLCSVDIAGMVAFFGQGTRLTVV.

The J gene is TRBJ2-5, the V gene TRBV11-2; 9 bases are shared with TRBD1. CDR1 SGHAT and CDR2 FQNNGV come from the germline V gene. The CDR3 contains 13 residues. With V trimmed by 5 bases and J by 5 bases, 3 bases remained unmatched. As DNA, the CDR3 is TGTGCCAGCAGCCCAGACAGGGGGGAGACCCAGTACTTC. Its translation is CASSPDRGETQYF.

This clone was counted once. The genes are TRBV7-8 and TRBJ1-4; D is possibly TRBD1 (5 bases). Looked up from germline, CDR1 is SGHVS and CDR2 is FQNEAQ. Between the trimmed V and J ends, which lost 2 bases and 5 bases, there was a span of 12 bases. This CDR3 contains 15 residues. The CDR3 region has the DNA TGTGCCAGCAGCTTACGGGGGAAGGGGAATGAAAAACTGTTTTTT. Translating gives CASSLRGKGNEKLFF.

This sequence joins TRBV2 and TRBJ1-5, with a possible D match to TRBD1 (5 bases). V lost 2 bases and J 1 base, leaving 9 bases between the germline ends. The CDR3 loop spans 15 amino acids. Germline V gene lookup returns CDR1 SNHLY and CDR2 FYNNEI. The CDR3 region is CASSERGWSNQPQHF. The CDR3, as DNA: TGTGCCAGCAGTGAAAGGGGCTGGAGCAATCAGCCCCAGCATTTT.

The rearrangement uses TRBV30 and TRBJ1-4; D is possibly TRBD1 (5 bases). Germline values: CDR1 GTSNPN, CDR2 SVGIG (reference sequence). The CDR3 is 15 residues long. Trimming took 0 bases from V and 8 from J, leaving 16 bases between them. CDR3 in DNA: TGTGCCTGGAGTGTACTAGGGGTTCGGGGCGAAAAACTGTTTTTT. Translating it yields CAWSVLGVRGEKLFF.

In this sample, this clone turned up a few times. J is TRBJ1-1 and V is TRBV29-1; TRBD1 agrees at 8 bases. Germline assignment: CDR1 SQVTM and CDR2 ANQGSEA. This CDR3 has 13 amino acids. J lost 4 bases, V lost 2 bases, and 3 bases had no gene match. The CDR3 coding sequence is TGCAGCGTTGAAACAGACAGGGGCACTGAAGCTTTCTTT. Translating it yields CSVETDRGTEAFF. The complete variable domain, with remaining parts taken from reference TRBV29-1 and TRBJ1-1, reads SAVISQKPSRDICQRGTSLTIQCQVDSQVTMMFWYRQQPGQSLTLIATANQGSEATYESGFVIDKFPISRPNLTFSTLTVSNMSPEDSSIYLCSVETDRGTEAFFGQGTRLTVV.

J is TRBJ1-3 and V is TRBV15, with D hard to call. This CDR3 region has 15 residues. V was trimmed by 5 bases and J by 0 bases, leaving 11 bases between them. Germline CDR1 LNHNV, CDR2 YYDKDF (reference sequence). CDR3 in DNA: TGTGCCACCAGCGGGAGGTTGAGCTCTGGAAACACCATATATTTT. Translated, it gives CATSGRLSSGNTIYF. Using reference TRBV15 and TRBJ1-3 for the parts outside the CDR3, the full variable domain is DAMVIQNPRYQVTQFGKPVTLSCSQTLNHNVMYWYQQKSSQAPKLLFHYYDKDFNNEADTPDNFQSRRPNTSFCFLDIRSPGLGDTAMYLCATSGRLSSGNTIYFGEGSWLTVV.

This chain joins TRBV18 and TRBJ2-2; TRBD1 matches 7 bases. There are 17 residues in the CDR3. The trim removed 3 bases at V and 5 bases at J, leaving 12 bases unmatched. Germline loops: CDR1 KGHSH, CDR2 LQKENI. CDR3 sequence reads: CASSPQPGQMGTGELFF. CDR3 nucleotide sequence: TGTGCCAGCTCACCCCAGCCGGGACAGATGGGAACCGGGGAGCTGTTTTTT.

The rearrangement joins TRBV30 to TRBJ1-1, with 10 positions matching TRBD1. CDR1 and CDR2 from the germline V gene are GTSNPN and SVGIG (reference sequence). Trimming removed 2 bases from V and 10 bases from J; junction bases left unmatched: 7. This CDR3 is 13 amino acids long. The CDR3 region is CAWSTRTGGSAFF. The CDR3, as DNA: TGTGCCTGGAGTACCCGGACAGGGGGGTCAGCTTTCTTT.

In this sample, this clone turned up a few times. The chain uses TRBV29-1 and TRBJ2-7; TRBD2 matches at 8 bases. Looked up from germline, CDR1 is SQVTM and CDR2 is ANQGSEA. The CDR3 loop spans 13 amino acids. Trimming removed 4 bases from V and 4 bases from J; junction bases left unmatched: 6. The CDR3 reads CSVGLAGPYEQYF. The CDR3 DNA follows: TGCAGCGTTGGATTAGCGGGGCCTTACGAGCAGTACTTC.

In DNA, the CDR3 is TGTGCCAGCAGTGAGGGAACAGGGGTGGATACGCAGTATTTT. Translating it yields CASSEGTGVDTQYF. J is TRBJ2-3 and V is TRBV2; 7 bases agree with TRBD1. V dropped 3 bases and J dropped 6; count of bases not matched to a gene: 6. Germline CDR1 and CDR2: SNHLY and FYNNEI. The CDR3 totals 14 residues.

The chain carries TRBV29-1 and TRBJ2-5; tentative D call: TRBD1 (5 bases). CDR3 size: 13 residues. Trimming cost V 2 bases and J 7 bases, with 14 bases left between them. Germline V gives CDR1 SQVTM, CDR2 ANQGSEA. CDR3 bases: TGCAGCGTTGAAACAACAGGACCCCGGACCCAGTACTTC. Amino acid sequence: CSVETTGPRTQYF.

This clone was seen just once. The chain couples TRBV7-9 to TRBJ1-1; D ambiguous. V lost 8 bases and J 0 bases, leaving 13 bases between the germline ends. This CDR3 contains 14 residues. CDR1 and CDR2 from the germline V gene are SEHNR and FQNEAQ (reference sequence). The CDR3 DNA sequence: TGTGCCAGCGCGAAGGAACACTTGAACACTGAAGCTTTCTTT. This translates into CASAKEHLNTEAFF.

The chain employs TRBV30 and TRBJ1-3; D ambiguous. The CDR3 is 13 residues long. The V end was cut by 2 bases, the J end by 3 bases, with 8 bases between. Germline V gene data show CDR1 as GTSNPN and CDR2 as SVGIG (reference sequence). The CDR3 sequence: CAWSLFVGNTIYF. In DNA form, the CDR3 reads TGTGCCTGGAGTCTATTCGTTGGAAACACCATATATTTT.

The chain combines TRBV13 with TRBJ1-6; D not resolved. The length of the CDR3 is 12 residues. Per the germline V gene, CDR1 is PRHDT and CDR2 is FYEKMQ (reference sequence). V shed 8 bases and J shed 9 bases, with 11 bases lying between them. The CDR3 protein is CASGRLGSPLHF. CDR3 DNA: TGTGCCAGCGGACGGCTGGGTTCACCCCTCCACTTT.

This rearrangement joins TRBV29-1 to TRBJ2-5; D gene ambiguous. V lost 5 bases and J lost 4, with 14 bases in between. Germline lookup yields CDR1 SQVTM and CDR2 ANQGSEA. This CDR3 comprises 13 residues. The CDR3 sequence is CSVRWTLLETQYF. Written as DNA, the CDR3 is TGCAGCGTTCGATGGACGCTACTAGAGACCCAGTACTTC.

The chain combines TRBV30 with TRBJ1-5; no reliable D call. Germline CDR1 is GTSNPN and CDR2 is SVGIG (reference sequence). This CDR3 region has 13 residues. The V and J ends lost 1 base and 5 bases respectively, with 9 bases between them. The CDR3: CAWSDSVDQPQHF. The CDR3 DNA follows: TGTGCCTGGAGTGACTCGGTCGATCAGCCCCAGCATTTT.

This chain uses TRBV4-1 with TRBJ2-1; D gene uncertain. V lost 5 bases and J 7 bases, leaving 12 bases between the germline ends. The CDR3 consists of 13 residues. Germline V lookup: CDR1 MGHRA, CDR2 YSYEKL. The CDR3 loop reads CASSSYTGNEQFF. The CDR3 bases are TGCGCCAGCAGCTCGTACACCGGGAATGAGCAGTTCTTC.

This clone was detected only a few times. The rearrangement joins TRBV25-1 to TRBJ2-3, with D maybe TRBD2 (5 bases). The CDR3 contains 14 residues. Looked up from germline, CDR1 is MGHDK and CDR2 is SYGVNS. V lost 5 bases, J lost 2 bases, and 11 bases lay in between. CDR3 loop: CASSRGLDTDTQYF. CDR3 nucleotides: TGTGCCAGCAGTCGAGGGTTGGACACAGATACGCAGTATTTT.

V and J are TRBV2 and TRBJ2-7; no definite D call. This CDR3 spans 13 amino acids. Trimming took off 4 bases at V and 3 bases at J, with 10 bases between the two ends. Germline loops: CDR1 SNHLY, CDR2 FYNNEI. The CDR3 nucleotides are TGTGCCAGCAGTGGGGTTTTAGACTACGAGCAGTACTTC. Protein: CASSGVLDYEQYF.